The sequence of this TCR beta chain was determined in a study of shared clonotypes between healthy human individuals. Study information: In total, the donors were two women and a few men aged 18 to 49.

Trimming pared 2 bases from V and 0 bases from J, leaving 9 bases between. Germline lookup yields CDR1 SGHNT and CDR2 YYREEE (reference sequence). The CDR3 consists of 15 residues. Adult donors, all healthy and HIV-negative, had no recent acute infections or vaccinations. Per the original methods: Owing to the provision of junction-only sequences devoid of quality scores by immunoSEQ, filtering differed. The assay was immunoSEQ multiplex PCR, and TCRdb's table has in-frame clones only and misses some. D and trimming were read from the DNA, whereas the V and J calls and clone size are those reported in that table. The data show about 490,000 clones, about 72% seen once.

This chain links TRBV5-4 with TRBJ2-1, with D maybe TRBD2 (6 bases). This sequence originates from a middle-aged woman in good health. Some clones in this sample may be carry-over from other donors' samples. The material sequenced was PBMCs. As DNA, the CDR3 is TGTGCCAGCAGCTTCGGAGGGATCTCCTACAATGAGCAGTTCTTC. Translation: CASSFGGISYNEQFF.